This paragraph covers one TCR beta chain sequence. The target of this receptor is not known. Per-nucleotide qualities are absent, and no much larger clonotype sits a single base away. Participants in the prospective study were enrolled through a virtual design, were aged roughly 18 to 100 years, and lived in fewer than 30 United States geographic areas. In the prospective study, participants were assigned to cohorts based on the clinical history participants reported in a screening survey and a study questionnaire. In the prospective study, mobile phlebotomists collected whole blood, serum and a nasopharyngeal or oropharyngeal swab from each participant. Prospective study participants could optionally give additional blood draws and questionnaires over an approximately 2-month period. Blood samples from the prospective study were shipped frozen or at room temperature prior to DNA extraction. This entry is derived from a study of blood T cell repertoires in COVID-19 (dated by TCRdb to the early 2020s). Regarding the study in general: The collaborator samples originated in the United States, Italy and Spain and spanned the acute and convalescent phases of COVID-19. Samples were obtained from the ongoing ImmuneRACE study (first 160 participants) and from over 1,000 subjects provided by 6 global collaborators. The material from the prospective study consisted of cDNA or gDNA derived from T cells, B-cell-depleted T cells, or PBMCs. Deeply sampled blood TCRbeta repertoires from subjects exposed to, actively infected with, or recovered from COVID-19 were included in the dataset. The sample metadata nearly always contained a de-identified subject ID, COVID-19 status, age in years and sex. The repertoires were released in a freely available public database meant as a resource for research on the immune response to SARS-CoV-2. HLA class I and class II types, where available, came from metadata supplied by the sample provider rather than from assay-based typing. Paper-wide results and their limitations: The amount of clinical and demographic metadata varied by source and participant and was provided uncurated.

The CDR3 sequence holds 14 residues, the cysteine and phenylalanine included. The read is trimmed to its CDR3 DNA, 42 bases read in frame from base 1. The germline V gene (reference sequence) specifies GTSNPN as CDR1 and SVGIG as CDR2. The junction shows trimming of 2 bases on V and 6 bases on J, and the gene matches do not reach 6 bases of it. TCRbeta CDR3 regions were amplified from genomic DNA using the immunoSEQ Assay, a bias-controlled multiplex PCR. The authors' analysis ran thus. The number of nucleated cells in each sample was estimated from the amplification of reference gene primers within the assay. Sequence reads were collapsed and filtered to measure the absolute abundance of every unique TCRbeta CDR3 rearrangement. Productive Simpson clonality was computed per sample as the square root of Simpson's diversity index over productive rearrangements. TCRdb re-hosts the immuneACCESS table, in-frame sequences only. Its copies lack some clones; in the studies checked, an unresolved V gene accounts for under half of them, and the cause for the rest is not known. The DNA gave D and trimming, while V, J and clone size come from that table. This sample is represented by 150,000 to 200,000 clones; roughly 80% of them were singletons. The ten most abundant clones make up roughly 5% of the sample.

The chain is encoded by TRBV30 joined to TRBJ1-4; 7 bases in the junction line up with TRBD1. The sequence came from a woman in her thirties or forties with acute COVID-19. Material for sequencing was PBMCs or T cells enriched from blood (not recorded which). The CDR3 in this case is CAWSSPGGDEKLFF. The nucleotides are TGTGCCTGGAGTAGTCCAGGGGGAGATGAAAAACTGTTTTTT. Here the CDR3 is joined to the reference TRBV30 and TRBJ1-4 genes, and the full variable domain is: SQTIHQWPATLVQPVGSPLSLECTVEGTSNPNLYWYRQAAGRGLQLLFYSVGIGQISSEVPQNLSASRPQDRQFILSSKKLLLSDSGFYLCAWSSPGGDEKLFFGSGTQLSVL.